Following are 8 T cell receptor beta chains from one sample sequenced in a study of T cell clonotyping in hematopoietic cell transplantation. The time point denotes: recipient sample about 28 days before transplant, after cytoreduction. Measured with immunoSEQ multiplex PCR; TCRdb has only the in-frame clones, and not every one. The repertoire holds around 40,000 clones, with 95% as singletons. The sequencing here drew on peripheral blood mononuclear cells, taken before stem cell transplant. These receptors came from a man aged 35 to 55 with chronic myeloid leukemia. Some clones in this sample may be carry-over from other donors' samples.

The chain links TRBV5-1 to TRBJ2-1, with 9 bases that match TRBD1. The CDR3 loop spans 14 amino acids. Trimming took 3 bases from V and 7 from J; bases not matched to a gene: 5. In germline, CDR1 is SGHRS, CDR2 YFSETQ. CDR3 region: CASSSRTGANEQFF. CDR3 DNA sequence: TGCGCCAGCAGCTCGAGGACAGGGGCGAATGAGCAGTTCTTC.

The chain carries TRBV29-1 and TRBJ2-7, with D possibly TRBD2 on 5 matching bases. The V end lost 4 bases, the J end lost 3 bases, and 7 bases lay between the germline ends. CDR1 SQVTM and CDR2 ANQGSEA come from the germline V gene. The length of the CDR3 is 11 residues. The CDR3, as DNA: TGCAGCGTTGCGGGGATCTACGAGCAGTACTTC. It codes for CSVAGIYEQYF.

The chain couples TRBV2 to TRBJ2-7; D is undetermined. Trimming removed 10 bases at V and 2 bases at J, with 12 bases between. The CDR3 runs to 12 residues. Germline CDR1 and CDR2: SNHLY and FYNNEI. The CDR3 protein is CATTPRPYEQYF. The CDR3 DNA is TGTGCCACCACTCCCCGGCCCTACGAGCAGTACTTC. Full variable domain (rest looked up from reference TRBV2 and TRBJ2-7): EPEVTQTPSHQVTQMGQEVILRCVPISNHLYFYWYRQILGQKVEFLVSFYNNEISEKSEIFDDQFSVERPDGSNFTLKIRSTKLEDSAMYFCATTPRPYEQYFGPGTRLTVT.

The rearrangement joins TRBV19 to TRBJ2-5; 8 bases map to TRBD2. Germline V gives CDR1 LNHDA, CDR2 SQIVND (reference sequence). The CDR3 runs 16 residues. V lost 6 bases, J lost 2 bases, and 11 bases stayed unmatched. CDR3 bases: TGTGCCAGTAGCAACCCCCCCGGGGGGGCGCAAGAGACCCAGTACTTC. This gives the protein CASSNPPGGAQETQYF.

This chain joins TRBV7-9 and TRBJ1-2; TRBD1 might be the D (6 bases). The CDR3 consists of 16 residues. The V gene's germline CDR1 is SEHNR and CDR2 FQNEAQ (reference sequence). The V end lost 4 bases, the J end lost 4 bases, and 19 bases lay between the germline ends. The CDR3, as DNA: TGTGCCAGCAGCTCAGGAGTATCGGGGGGCCTCTATGGCTACACCTTC. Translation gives CASSSGVSGGLYGYTF.

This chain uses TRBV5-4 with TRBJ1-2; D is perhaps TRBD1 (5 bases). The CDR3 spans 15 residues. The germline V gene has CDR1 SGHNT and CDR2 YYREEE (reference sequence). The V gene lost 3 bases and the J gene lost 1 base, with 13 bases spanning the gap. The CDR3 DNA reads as TGTGCCAGCAGCTCGGGGGGACGGAGTAACTATGGCTACACCTTC. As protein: CASSSGGRSNYGYTF.

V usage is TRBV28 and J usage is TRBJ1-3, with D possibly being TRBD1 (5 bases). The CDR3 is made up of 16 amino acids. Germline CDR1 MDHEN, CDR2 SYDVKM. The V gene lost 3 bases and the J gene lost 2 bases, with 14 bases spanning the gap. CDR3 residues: CASSLTVLGPGNTIYF. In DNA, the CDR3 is TGTGCCAGCAGTTTGACAGTCCTTGGCCCTGGAAACACCATATATTTT.

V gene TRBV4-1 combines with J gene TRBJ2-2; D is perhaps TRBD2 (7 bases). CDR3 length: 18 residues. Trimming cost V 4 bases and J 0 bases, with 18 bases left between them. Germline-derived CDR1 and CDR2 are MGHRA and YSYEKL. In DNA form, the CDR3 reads TGCGCCAGCAGCCCCTATGCGGGGGCCGGATCGAACACCGGGGAGCTGTTTTTT. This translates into CASSPYAGAGSNTGELFF.